One sample yielded the 5 T cell receptor beta chains listed below, sequenced in a study of T-cell memory formation after mild COVID-19. From the 5' RACE reads, TCRdb called clonotypes with MiXCR, one entry per CDR3 protein. The table includes about 250,000 distinct CDR3 sequences, 15% to 20% detected once. Specimen: PBMCs or a T cell subset sorted from them (not recorded which). The receptors originated from a man aged 18 to 30 who had mild COVID-19 (a few samples of this study predate the infection). Cell type and time point are not known.

This clonotype was recorded at least ten times. The CDR3 is CASSRKLSSGTATRYNEQFF. CDR3 coding DNA: TGCGCCAGCAGCCGCAAACTCAGTTCCGGGACAGCGACCAGATACAATGAGCAGTTCTTC. The gene calls are TRBV4-3 and TRBJ2-1, with 7 positions matching TRBD1. From germline, CDR1 is LGHNA and CDR2 YSLEER. Trimming at V came to 4 bases and at J to 4 bases, leaving 22 bases not matched to a gene. The CDR3 spans 20 residues.

This chain connects TRBV10-3 to TRBJ1-1; D is unclear. The CDR3 covers 13 residues. CDR1 and CDR2 from the germline V gene are ENHRY and SYGVKD. V lost 4 bases and J 4 bases, leaving 10 bases between the germline ends. The CDR3 region is CAISGTDGTEAFF. Here the CDR3 DNA reads TGTGCCATCAGTGGCACCGACGGCACTGAAGCTTTCTTT.

The V gene is TRBV2, the J gene TRBJ1-5; D is possibly TRBD1 (5 bases). The CDR3 totals 14 residues. Germline V gene data show CDR1 as SNHLY and CDR2 as FYNNEI. V dropped 7 bases and J dropped 4 bases, with 14 bases sitting between them. This CDR3 reads CASTVRGSNQPQHF. In DNA form, the CDR3 reads TGTGCCAGCACGGTTAGGGGCTCTAATCAGCCCCAGCATTTT.

The genes are TRBV28 and TRBJ2-2; the match to TRBD2 covers 11 bases. CDR1 and CDR2 from the germline V gene are MDHEN and SYDVKM. This CDR3 is 14 amino acids long. J gave up 7 bases and V 8 bases, and 6 bases lay outside the gene matches. As DNA, the CDR3 is TGTGCCAGCGGTAGCGGGGGGGCGGACGGGGAGCTGTTTTTT. Translated, it gives CASGSGGADGELFF.

The chain employs TRBV5-1 and TRBJ2-2, with D unclear. Deletions cut 2 bases from V and 1 base from J, with 6 bases between. CDR1 SGHRS and CDR2 YFSETQ come from the germline V gene. The length of the CDR3 is 14 residues. DNA for the CDR3: TGCGCCAGCAGCTTCATTCGGAACACCGGGGAGCTGTTTTTT. This translates into CASSFIRNTGELFF.